The T cell receptor beta chain described here comes from a study of blood T cell repertoires in COVID-19. Study details: Acute and convalescent COVID-19 samples came from the United States, Italy and Spain. T cells, B-cell-depleted T cells, or PBMCs provided the cDNA or gDNA that served as material.

Per the original data handling: Estimation of nucleated cell counts relied on the amplification of reference gene primers. Produced via immunoSEQ multiplex PCR; TCRdb's table is partial and in-frame only. The D gene and trimming were derived from the DNA, and the V and J assignments and clone size from that table. Of 140,000 or so clones listed, 80% to 90% are singletons. The V end lost 3 bases, the J end lost 3 bases, and 12 bases lay between the germline ends. The CDR3 contains 14 residues. CDR1 is MNHNY, CDR2 SVGAGI, per germline (reference sequence). The sequence came from a man aged 55 to 70 with active or convalescent COVID-19. The V and J genes are TRBV6-6 and TRBJ2-7; D gene ambiguous. Sequencing was done on a sample of peripheral blood. The DNA of the CDR3 is TGTGCCAGCAGTTATAGAGAACAGCTCTACGAGCAGTACTTC. Its translation is CASSYREQLYEQYF.